The clone carrying this T cell receptor (beta chain) showed up many times. Its target is unknown. The source of the sample is a study of T cells after yellow fever vaccination. Study context: Those fractions that held only low numbers of cells were prepared using the SMART-Seq v4 Ultra Low Input RNA kit.

Study outcomes and limitations: Reappearing after the booster were most of the clones from primary vaccination (about 95% CD4, approximately 88% CD8).

V dropped 5 bases and J dropped 7 bases, with 17 bases sitting between them. The CDR3 sequence is 15 residues long. Per germline, CDR1 SGHTA and CDR2 FQGNSA. 5'RACE template switching produced TCR cDNA carrying a universal primer site and UMIs. TCRdb passed the 5' RACE reads through MiXCR, listing each CDR3 protein once. The sample yields 65,000 to 70,000 distinct CDR3 sequences, roughly 6% seen once. The source was CD4+ T cells sorted from PBMCs, collected around 16 days after the first yellow fever vaccination. The TCR sequence derives from a young man who received the YFV17D yellow fever vaccine. The chain combines TRBV7-2 with TRBJ1-4, with D possibly matching TRBD1 (6 bases). The CDR3 reads CASSPTGGGGEKLFF. In DNA form, the CDR3 reads TGTGCCAGCAGCCCGACCGGGGGCGGAGGTGAAAAACTGTTTTTT.